This TCR beta chain was observed in a study of graft-versus-host responses after intestinal transplantation. The wider study: Anti-thymocyte globulin induction preceded about 3 years of tacrolimus and steroid maintenance in all recipients.

The repertoire was sequenced with immunoSEQ multiplex PCR; TCRdb's copy has only in-frame clones and lacks some. The sample lists about 110,000 clones, approximately 94% occurring once. Regarding this clone: Its antigen is not identified.

Findings of the study overall: GvH clones turned up in recipient marrow; some had shown up first in ileum or blood. The presence of high graft-versus-host to host-versus-graft clonal ratios in allografts characterized patients with graft-donor T cell macrochimerism.

The V end was cut by 2 bases, the J end by 0 bases, with 17 bases between. The V gene's germline CDR1 is GTSNPN and CDR2 SVGIG (reference sequence). The CDR3 spans 17 residues. The chain recombines TRBV30 with TRBJ1-3; D possibly corresponds to TRBD1 (5 bases). This clonotype was obtained from a human donor who was the organ donor for an intestinal transplant. The sample was unstimulated CD4+ T cells sorted from spleen or lymph node cells, taken before transplant. CDR3 nucleotide sequence: TGTGCCTGGAGTCTGGCGGGGGGTGCCCCCTCTGGAAACACCATATATTTT. Amino acids: CAWSLAGGAPSGNTIYF.